The T cell receptor (beta chain) under discussion was sequenced for a study of blood T cell repertoires in COVID-19. V lost 7 bases to trimming and J lost 5 bases; unmatched junction nucleotides: 11. Germline V lookup: CDR1 SGHRS, CDR2 YFSETQ. The CDR3 loop spans 15 amino acids. Here immunoSEQ multiplex PCR was the method, and the copy in TCRdb shows in-frame clones only, minus some. The table includes approximately 250,000 clones, approximately 90% detected once. The cohort comprised adults aged roughly 18 to 100 years residing in approximately 22 US areas. The receptor comes from a young woman with acute COVID-19. This chain uses TRBV5-1 with TRBJ2-7; 11 nucleotides align to TRBD1. What was sequenced was PBMCs or T cells enriched from blood (not recorded which). The CDR3 reads CASGDPGTGGHEQYF. DNA for the CDR3: TGCGCCAGCGGGGATCCCGGGACAGGGGGTCACGAGCAGTACTTC.